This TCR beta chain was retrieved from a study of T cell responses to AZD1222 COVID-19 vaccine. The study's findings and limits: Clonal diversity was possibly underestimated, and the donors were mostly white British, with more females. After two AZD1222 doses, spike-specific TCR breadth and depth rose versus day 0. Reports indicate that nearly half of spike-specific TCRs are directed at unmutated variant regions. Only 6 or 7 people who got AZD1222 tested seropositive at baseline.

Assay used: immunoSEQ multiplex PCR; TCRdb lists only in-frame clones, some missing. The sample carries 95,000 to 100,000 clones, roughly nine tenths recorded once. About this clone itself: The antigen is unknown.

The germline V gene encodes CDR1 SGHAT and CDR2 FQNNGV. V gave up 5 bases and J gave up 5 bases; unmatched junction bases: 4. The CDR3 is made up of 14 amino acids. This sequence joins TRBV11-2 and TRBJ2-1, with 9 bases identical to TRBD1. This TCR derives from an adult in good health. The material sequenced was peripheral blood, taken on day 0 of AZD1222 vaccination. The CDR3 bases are TGTGCCAGCAGCGCCGGACAGGGGCACAATGAGCAGTTCTTC. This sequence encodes CASSAGQGHNEQFF.